Listed here are 19 T cell receptor beta chains from one sample, sequenced in a study of T cell repertoires in cytomegalovirus infection. One entry per CDR3 protein, called by TCRdb with MiXCR from the reads. The sample records around 530,000 distinct CDR3 sequences, more than 25% being singletons. Sequencing input: PBMCs. The receptors derive from a human donor in good health (CMV status not recorded). Some clones in this sample may be carry-over from other donors' samples.

In this sample, this clonotype turned up a few times. The gene calls are TRBV7-2 and TRBJ1-3; 7 positions match TRBD1. This CDR3 region has 14 residues. Unmatched junction bases numbered 4, after V lost 5 bases and J lost 3 bases. Germline V lookup: CDR1 SGHTA, CDR2 FQGNSA. CDR3 sequence (DNA): TGTGCCAGCAGCGTACAGGGGCGTGGAAACACCATATATTTT. Translation: CASSVQGRGNTIYF.

This clonotype was observed at least ten times. J is TRBJ1-5 and V is TRBV7-2; 7 nucleotides line up with TRBD1. The CDR3 is 15 amino acids. V was clipped by 5 bases and J by 4 bases; unmatched bases: 8. From germline, CDR1 is SGHTA and CDR2 FQGNSA. Here the CDR3 reads CASSKIGGRNQPQHF. Written as DNA, the CDR3 is TGTGCCAGCAGCAAAATAGGGGGCCGTAATCAGCCCCAGCATTTT. Full variable domain (remainder filled in from reference TRBV7-2 and TRBJ1-5): GAGVSQSPSNKVTEKGKDVELRCDPISGHTALYWYRQSLGQGLEFLIYFQGNSAPDKSGLPSDRFSAERTGGSVSTLTIQRTQQEDSAVYLCASSKIGGRNQPQHFGDGTRLSIL.

This clonotype was counted only a few times. V is TRBV4-1 and J is TRBJ1-2; a possible D gene is TRBD1 (6 bases). This CDR3 has 14 residues. The germline V gene has CDR1 MGHRA and CDR2 YSYEKL. Trimming took off 4 bases at V and 2 bases at J, with 11 bases between the two ends. For the CDR3, the DNA is TGCGCCAGCAGCCCGAGCGGGACAAACTATGGCTACACCTTC. This translates into CASSPSGTNYGYTF.

This clonotype showed up many times. The CDR3 reads CASSLNGMNQETQYF. The DNA for the CDR3 is TGTGCCAGCAGCTTAAATGGGATGAACCAAGAGACCCAGTACTTC. The gene calls are TRBV7-2 and TRBJ2-5; D remains unclear. Germline values: CDR1 SGHTA, CDR2 FQGNSA. V was clipped by 2 bases and J by 0 bases, with 10 bases between them. This CDR3 comprises 15 residues.

This clonotype was recorded at least ten times. This chain uses TRBV7-2 with TRBJ2-7; D ambiguous. V lost 2 bases, J lost 6 bases, and 17 bases lay in between. The CDR3 has 15 amino acids. CDR1 and CDR2 from the germline V gene are SGHTA and FQGNSA. The CDR3 sequence: CASSLSLLLYGEQYF. Here the CDR3 DNA reads TGTGCCAGCAGCTTATCCCTACTCCTTTATGGCGAGCAGTACTTC.

This clonotype was seen repeatedly, ten times or more. V usage is TRBV6-5 and J usage is TRBJ2-3, with TRBD2 as a possible D gene (5 bases). V lost 6 bases to trimming and J lost 4 bases, with 11 bases between them. The CDR3 sequence is 13 residues long. CDR1 and CDR2 from the germline V gene are MNHEY and SVGAGI. CDR3 residues: CASSPPGADTQYF. The CDR3 DNA reads as TGTGCCAGCAGCCCCCCCGGGGCAGATACGCAGTATTTT.

This sequence joins TRBV2 and TRBJ2-1; no definite D call. This CDR3 is 17 amino acids long. Trimming took 0 bases from V and 1 from J, leaving 13 bases between them. Germline lookup yields CDR1 SNHLY and CDR2 FYNNEI. CDR3 sequence reads: CASSEALGPWSYNEQFF. The CDR3 DNA sequence: TGTGCCAGCAGTGAAGCGCTTGGGCCATGGTCCTACAATGAGCAGTTCTTC. Variable domain in full (rest from reference TRBV2 and TRBJ2-1): EPEVTQTPSHQVTQMGQEVILRCVPISNHLYFYWYRQILGQKVEFLVSFYNNEISEKSEIFDDQFSVERPDGSNFTLKIRSTKLEDSAMYFCASSEALGPWSYNEQFFGPGTRLTVL.

The rearrangement links TRBV28 to TRBJ1-4; D is undetermined. Germline V CDR1 and CDR2: MDHEN, SYDVKM. The CDR3 has 16 amino acids. Trimming took off 1 base at V and 3 bases at J, with 12 bases between the two ends. CDR3 DNA: TGTGCCAGCAGTTTATTATCTCTTTTGGCTAATGAAAAACTGTTTTTT. Its translation: CASSLLSLLANEKLFF.

At least ten counts were recorded for this clonotype. CDR3 loop: CASSLDHGPYEQYF. The CDR3 DNA sequence: TGTGCCAGCAGCTTAGATCACGGACCCTACGAGCAGTACTTC. The chain couples TRBV7-2 to TRBJ2-7, with D unclear. Looked up from germline, CDR1 is SGHTA and CDR2 is FQGNSA. The length of the CDR3 is 14 residues. The V and J ends lost 1 base and 2 bases respectively, with 9 bases between them.

This rearrangement joins TRBV19 to TRBJ2-1; a possible D gene is TRBD2 (5 bases). V shed 4 bases and J shed 4 bases, with 14 bases lying between them. CDR3 size: 15 residues. From germline, CDR1 is LNHDA and CDR2 SQIVND (reference sequence). DNA for the CDR3: TGTGCCAGTAGTAGCTTAGAGGGTCTATACAATGAGCAGTTCTTC. Translating gives CASSSLEGLYNEQFF.

The rearrangement joins TRBV7-9 to TRBJ1-2, with D perhaps TRBD1 (6 bases). Per the germline V gene, CDR1 is SEHNR and CDR2 is FQNEAQ (reference sequence). Trimming shortened V by 1 base and J by 4 bases, and 10 bases separated the two germline ends. This CDR3 has 14 residues. CDR3 in DNA: TGTGCCAGCAGCTTAGAGGGCAGGGGCTATGGCTACACCTTC. Protein sequence: CASSLEGRGYGYTF.

The chain carries TRBV7-2 and TRBJ1-1; perhaps TRBD1 as D (5 bases). The CDR3 has 16 residues. The ends were cut back, 4 bases at V and 3 bases at J, with 18 bases in the middle. From germline, CDR1 is SGHTA and CDR2 FQGNSA. CDR3 in amino acids: CASSYYTLLGDTEAFF. The CDR3 DNA sequence: TGTGCCAGCAGCTATTACACGTTATTAGGGGACACTGAAGCTTTCTTT. The entire variable domain, with the rest obtained from reference TRBV7-2 and TRBJ1-1, is as follows: GAGVSQSPSNKVTEKGKDVELRCDPISGHTALYWYRQSLGQGLEFLIYFQGNSAPDKSGLPSDRFSAERTGGSVSTLTIQRTQQEDSAVYLCASSYYTLLGDTEAFFGQGTRLTVV.

This clonotype was counted a few times. The chain recombines TRBV20-1 with TRBJ2-1; D uncertain. Germline lookup yields CDR1 DFQATT and CDR2 SNEGSKA (reference sequence). V lost 0 bases, J lost 4 bases, and 7 bases lay in between. The CDR3 totals 13 residues. In DNA form, the CDR3 reads TGCAGTGCTAGAGACGGAGTATACAATGAGCAGTTCTTC. Translating it yields CSARDGVYNEQFF.

This clonotype was picked up a small number of times. The chain employs TRBV12-3 or TRBV12-4 and TRBJ1-5; no definite D call. This CDR3 contains 14 residues. Trimming shortened V by 3 bases and J by 3 bases, and 9 bases separated the two germline ends. The CDR3 loop is CASSLGRPNQPQHF. The CDR3 DNA is TGTGCCAGCAGTTTGGGAAGACCCAATCAGCCCCAGCATTTT.

This sequence joins TRBV11-2 and TRBJ2-5, with 8 bases that match TRBD1. CDR1 is SGHAT, CDR2 FQNNGV, per germline. With V trimmed by 1 base and J by 1 base, 8 bases remained unmatched. The CDR3 sequence is 17 residues long. The DNA for the CDR3 is TGTGCCAGCAGCTTAGGTCAGGGGGCCATTTTCCAAGAGACCCAGTACTTC. It translates to CASSLGQGAIFQETQYF.

This chain joins TRBV6-6 and TRBJ1-1; D may be TRBD1 (5 bases). The germline V gene encodes CDR1 MNHNY and CDR2 SVGAGI (reference sequence). Trimming removed 6 bases at V and 4 bases at J, with 15 bases between. The CDR3 covers 14 residues. The DNA of the CDR3 is TGTGCCAGCAGAGAGCAGGGTAGGAGCACTGAAGCTTTCTTT. This translates into CASREQGRSTEAFF.

V is TRBV2 and J is TRBJ2-1, with 13 positions matching TRBD2. The ends lost 4 bases at V and 7 bases at J; junction bases unmatched: 13. The germline CDR1 and CDR2 sequences are SNHLY and FYNNEI. CDR3 length equals 18 residues. The CDR3 loop is CASSVTSGRPRLGNEQFF. CDR3 nucleotides: TGTGCCAGCAGTGTGACTAGCGGGAGGCCCCGCTTGGGGAATGAGCAGTTCTTC.

This clonotype was detected many times. The CDR3 here is CASSLGGTSGYNEQFF. The CDR3 DNA reads as TGTGCCAGCAGCTTAGGCGGGACTAGCGGTTACAATGAGCAGTTCTTC. The chain couples TRBV7-2 to TRBJ2-1; TRBD2 aligns across 11 bases. Germline CDR1 reads SGHTA; CDR2 reads FQGNSA. Germline trimming cut 1 base from V and 4 bases from J; bases unmatched to any gene: 3. There are 16 residues in the CDR3.

This clonotype was seen a few times. The rearrangement joins TRBV7-2 to TRBJ2-1; D unresolved. Germline V CDR1 and CDR2: SGHTA, FQGNSA. The CDR3 sequence is 16 residues long. V lost 5 bases and J lost 10, with 24 bases in between. CDR3 residues: CASSKQSPYLHGEQFF. The CDR3 DNA reads as TGTGCCAGCAGCAAGCAGTCCCCCTACCTACATGGGGAGCAGTTCTTC.